This TCR beta chain was sequenced for a study of blood T cell repertoires in COVID-19. Study as a whole: PBMCs, B-cell-depleted T cells, or T cells were the source of the cDNA or gDNA that made up the material.

TCRdb's table, derived via immunoSEQ multiplex PCR, lists solely in-frame clones and lacks some. Of 250,000 to 300,000 clones listed, over 65% were seen once; the top ten hold about 5%. CDR1 is SNHLY and CDR2 is FYNNEI in the germline V gene. The CDR3 extends over 15 amino acids. Trimming at V came to 2 bases and at J to 5 bases, leaving 7 bases not matched to a gene. The rearrangement joins TRBV2 to TRBJ1-2, with 8 bases that match TRBD1. The receptor was isolated from a man in his sixties who had recovered from COVID-19. The sequencing input was peripheral blood. CDR3 amino acids: CASSERGDRQYGYTF. The CDR3, as DNA: TGTGCCAGCAGTGAAAGGGGGGACAGGCAGTATGGCTACACCTTC.